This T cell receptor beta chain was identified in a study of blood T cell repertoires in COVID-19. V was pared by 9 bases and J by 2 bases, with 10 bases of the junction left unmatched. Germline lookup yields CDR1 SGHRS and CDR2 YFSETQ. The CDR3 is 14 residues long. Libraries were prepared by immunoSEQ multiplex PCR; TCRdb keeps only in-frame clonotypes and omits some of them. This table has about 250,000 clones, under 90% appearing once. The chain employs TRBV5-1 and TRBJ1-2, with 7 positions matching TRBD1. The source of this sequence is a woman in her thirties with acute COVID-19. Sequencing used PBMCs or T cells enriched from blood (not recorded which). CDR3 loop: CATTERQGNYGYTF. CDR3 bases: TGCGCCACCACGGAAAGACAGGGCAACTATGGCTACACCTTC.